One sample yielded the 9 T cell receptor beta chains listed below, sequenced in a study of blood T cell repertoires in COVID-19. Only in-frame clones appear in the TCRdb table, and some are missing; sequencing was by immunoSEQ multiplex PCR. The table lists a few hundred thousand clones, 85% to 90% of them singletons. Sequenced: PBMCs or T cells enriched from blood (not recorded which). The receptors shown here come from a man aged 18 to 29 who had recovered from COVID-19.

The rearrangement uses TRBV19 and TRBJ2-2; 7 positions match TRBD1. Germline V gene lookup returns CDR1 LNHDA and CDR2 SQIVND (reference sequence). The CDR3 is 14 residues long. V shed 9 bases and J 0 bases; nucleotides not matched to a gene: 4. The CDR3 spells CASRQGTNTGELFF. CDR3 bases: TGTGCCAGCAGACAGGGTACGAACACCGGGGAGCTGTTTTTT.

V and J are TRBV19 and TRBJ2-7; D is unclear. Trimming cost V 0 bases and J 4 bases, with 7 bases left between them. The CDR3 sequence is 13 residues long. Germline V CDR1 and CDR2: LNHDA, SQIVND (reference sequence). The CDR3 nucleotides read TGTGCCAGTAGTATAGATCGCGGATACGAGCAGTACTTC. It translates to CASSIDRGYEQYF.

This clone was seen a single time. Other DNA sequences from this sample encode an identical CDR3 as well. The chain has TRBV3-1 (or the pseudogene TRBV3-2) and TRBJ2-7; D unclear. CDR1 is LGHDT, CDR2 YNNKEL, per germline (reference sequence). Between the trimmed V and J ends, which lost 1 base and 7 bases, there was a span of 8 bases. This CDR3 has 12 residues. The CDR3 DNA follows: TGTGCCAGCAGCCAAGGAACGCGAGAGCAGTACTTC. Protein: CASSQGTREQYF.

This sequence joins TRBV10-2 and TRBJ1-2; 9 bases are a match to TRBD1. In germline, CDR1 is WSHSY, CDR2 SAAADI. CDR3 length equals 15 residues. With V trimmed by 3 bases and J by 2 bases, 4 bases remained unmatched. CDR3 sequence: CASSDPTGGNYGYTF. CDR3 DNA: TGCGCCAGCAGTGACCCGACAGGGGGAAACTATGGCTACACCTTC.

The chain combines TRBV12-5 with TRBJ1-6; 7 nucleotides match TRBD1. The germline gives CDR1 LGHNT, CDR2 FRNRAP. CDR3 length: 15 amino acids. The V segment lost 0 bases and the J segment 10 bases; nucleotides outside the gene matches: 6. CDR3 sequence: CASGLVLDRDSPLHF. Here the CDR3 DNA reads TGTGCTAGTGGTTTGGTACTTGACAGGGACTCACCCCTCCACTTT.

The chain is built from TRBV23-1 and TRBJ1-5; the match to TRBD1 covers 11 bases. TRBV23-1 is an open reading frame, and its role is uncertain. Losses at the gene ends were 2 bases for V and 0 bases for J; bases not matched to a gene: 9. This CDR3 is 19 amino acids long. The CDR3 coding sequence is TGCGCCAGCAGTCAAGGGACAGGGGGAATTCGTTATAGCAATCAGCCCCAGCATTTT. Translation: CASSQGTGGIRYSNQPQHF.

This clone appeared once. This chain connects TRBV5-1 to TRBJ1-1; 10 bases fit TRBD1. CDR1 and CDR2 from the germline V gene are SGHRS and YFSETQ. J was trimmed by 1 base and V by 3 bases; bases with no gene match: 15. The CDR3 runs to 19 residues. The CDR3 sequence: CASSSGTGDLIIRNTEAFF. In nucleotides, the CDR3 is TGCGCCAGCAGCTCCGGGACAGGGGATCTCATCATTCGGAACACTGAAGCTTTCTTT.

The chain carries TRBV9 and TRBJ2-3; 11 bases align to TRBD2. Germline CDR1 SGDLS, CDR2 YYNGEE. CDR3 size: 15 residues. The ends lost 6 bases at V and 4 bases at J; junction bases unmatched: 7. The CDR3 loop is CASTLGGLAADTQYF. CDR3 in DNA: TGTGCCAGCACCCTAGGGGGACTAGCGGCAGATACGCAGTATTTT.

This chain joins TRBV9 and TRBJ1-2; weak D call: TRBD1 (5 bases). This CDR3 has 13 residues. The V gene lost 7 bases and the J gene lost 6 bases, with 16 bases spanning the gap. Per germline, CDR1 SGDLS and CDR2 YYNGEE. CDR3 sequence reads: CASAGGRGDGYTF. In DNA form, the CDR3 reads TGTGCCAGCGCCGGGGGACGGGGCGATGGCTACACCTTC.